These T cell receptor beta chains were read from a single sample in a study of metastatic and nonmetastatic thyroid tumors. MiXCR re-clonotyped the PCR reads for TCRdb. The sample carries just over 7,500 clones, more than 20% recorded once. The sequencing sample was made of adjacent normal tissue. The receptors were sampled from a female donor with papillary thyroid cancer or a benign thyroid nodule (not recorded which). Some clones in this sample may be carry-over from other donors' samples. Both conserved end residues are part of each CDR3. A D gene is named only where the DNA matches it firmly. Expanded clones get a size class; other rows say once, few or many, or leave the size out.

DNA: TGCAGTGCATGGGTGACTAATGAACTACTGTTTTTT; CDR3: CSAWVTNELLFF; size: NA; length: 12; J: TRBJ1-4; V: TRBV20-1; D: NA
DNA: TGTGCCAGCAGCAAGACAGCTACTATCACACATACGCAGTACTTT; CDR3: CASSKTATITHTQYF; size: few; length: 15; J: TRBJ2-3; V: TRBV6-4; D: NA
DNA: TGTGCCAGCAGCTTATATGTAACTGAAGCTTTCTTT; CDR3: CASSLYVTEAFF; size: NA; length: 12; J: TRBJ1-1; V: TRBV28; D: NA
DNA: TGTGCCAGCAGCTTAGACCAGGGAGCCGGGGCCAACGTCCTGACTTTC; CDR3: CASSLDQGAGANVLTF; size: medium-sized; length: 16; J: TRBJ2-6; V: TRBV7-8; D: NA
DNA: TGTGCCATCTCGGACTCCTCCTACGAGCAGTACTTC; CDR3: CAISDSSYEQYF; size: medium-sized; length: 12; J: TRBJ2-7; V: TRBV10-3; D: NA
DNA: TGTGCCAGTAGTATAGCTGGCCGACTAGCCCTTAGCACAGATACGCAGTATTTT; CDR3: CASSIAGRLALSTDTQYF; size: many; length: 18; J: TRBJ2-3; V: TRBV19; D: TRBD2
DNA: TGCAGTGCTCATCCCGGGACAGTGGGTACACCCCTCCACTTT; CDR3: CSAHPGTVGTPLHF; size: many; length: 14; J: TRBJ1-6; V: TRBV20-1; D: TRBD1
DNA: TGTGCCAGTAGTATGGTTCCAGGCGAAAAACTGTTTTTT; CDR3: CASSMVPGEKLFF; size: medium-sized; length: 13; J: TRBJ1-4; V: TRBV19; D: NA
DNA: TGCAGTGCTCTCCCCCACGGAGCGGGATTACAATGTGAGCAGTTCTTC; CDR3: CSALPHGAGLQCEQFF; size: NA; length: 16; J: TRBJ2-1; V: TRBV20-1; D: TRBD2
DNA: TGTGCCAGCAGTTACCCTGGGACAGGCGGCGGGACTGAAGCTTTCTTT; CDR3: CASSYPGTGGGTEAFF; size: NA; length: 16; J: TRBJ1-1; V: TRBV6-5; D: TRBD1
DNA: TGCAGCGTTGAGACTAGAGACATTCAGTACTTC; CDR3: CSVETRDIQYF; size: many; length: 11; J: TRBJ2-4; V: TRBV29-1; D: NA
DNA: TGCAGTGCTAGAGATGCGAGGGCGGGCGGTATAGAGACCCAGTACTTC; CDR3: CSARDARAGGIETQYF; size: medium-sized; length: 16; J: TRBJ2-5; V: TRBV20-1; D: NA
DNA: TGTGCCAGCAGTTACTCGGGGGGCCAAATGGTCTCTGGGGCCAACGTCCTGACTTTC; CDR3: CASSYSGGQMVSGANVLTF; size: NA; length: 19; J: TRBJ2-6; V: TRBV6-2/TRBV6-3; D: NA
DNA: TGCAGCGTTGAATTCTTGACAGGTGCCTATGGCTACACCTTC; CDR3: CSVEFLTGAYGYTF; size: NA; length: 14; J: TRBJ1-2; V: TRBV29-1; D: NA
DNA: TGCGCCAGCAGCCTGGGCACACACTCCTACGAGCAGTACTTC; CDR3: CASSLGTHSYEQYF; size: NA; length: 14; J: TRBJ2-7; V: TRBV5-1; D: NA
DNA: TGTGCCAGCAGTTTAGGGACAGGGGGCAGTGGCTACACCTTC; CDR3: CASSLGTGGSGYTF; size: few; length: 14; J: TRBJ1-2; V: TRBV27; D: TRBD1
DNA: TGTGCCAGTAGACAGATTAACTATGGCTACACCTTC; CDR3: CASRQINYGYTF; size: medium-sized; length: 12; J: TRBJ1-2; V: TRBV6-1; D: NA
DNA: TGTGCCAGCAGCGGGTTTTGGGGACCCCCCTACGAGCAGTACTTC; CDR3: CASSGFWGPPYEQYF; size: NA; length: 15; J: TRBJ2-7; V: TRBV7-2; D: NA
DNA: TGTGCCAGCAGTTACGTCCGGGGTGGCAATCAGCCCCAGCATTTT; CDR3: CASSYVRGGNQPQHF; size: NA; length: 15; J: TRBJ1-5; V: TRBV6-4; D: NA
DNA: TGCAGTGCTAGGGACGACAGGCCCGGCTCCTACGAGCAGTACTTC; CDR3: CSARDDRPGSYEQYF; size: NA; length: 15; J: TRBJ2-7; V: TRBV20-1; D: NA